Below are 2 T cell receptor beta chains sequenced from a single sample in a study of cytomegalovirus exposure and HLA in healthy donors. Use of 60 Vbeta and 13 Jbeta primers characterized the PCR. Produced via immunoSEQ multiplex PCR; TCRdb's table is partial and in-frame only. The profile shows roughly 180,000 clones, approximately 84% of them singletons. The material sequenced was PBMCs. These receptor sequences come from a female donor in good health and CMV-seronegative.

The rearrangement uses TRBV28 and TRBJ1-1, with D perhaps TRBD1 (6 bases). Germline-derived CDR1 and CDR2 are MDHEN and SYDVKM. The CDR3 has 14 residues. The V gene lost 5 bases and the J gene lost 4 bases, with 14 bases spanning the gap. The CDR3 protein is CASSRGGRATEAFF. The CDR3 coding sequence is TGTGCCAGCAGTAGGGGGGGCAGAGCCACTGAAGCTTTCTTT.

This clone was found once. The chain employs TRBV19 and TRBJ2-1; 8 positions match TRBD2. The ends lost 7 bases at V and 7 bases at J; junction bases unmatched: 12. The CDR3 runs to 15 residues. Germline CDR1 reads LNHDA; CDR2 reads SQIVND (reference sequence). CDR3 bases: TGTGCCAGTAACAGCGGGAGAGGATTTGGTAATGAGCAGTTCTTC. Its translation: CASNSGRGFGNEQFF.